The source of this TCR beta chain is a study of cytomegalovirus exposure and HLA in healthy donors (dated by TCRdb to about 2017). A note on the overall study: An earlier analysis of some 550 of the donors reported 250 to 300 Gb of sequence data and 100 million to 130 million unique TCR beta sequences from 150 million to 200 million T cells. An early release covering 550 to 700 HLA-typed donors comprised 250 to 350 gigabases of sequencing data and around 86 million unique TCR sequences. The genetic ancestry cluster associated with self-reported Caucasian donors included roughly four fifths of the roughly 400 genotyped donors. The aim of the study was to test whether cataloging public T cell receptors could identify signatures of past pathogen exposure. Using immunosequencing, the study profiled T cell repertoires from around 680 subjects and related those repertoires to cytomegalovirus serostatus. Besides the first cohort of some 670 subjects, a separate validation cohort made up of roughly 120 different subjects was used. High-throughput TCR immunosequencing, statistical association of individual TCRs with disease status, and machine learning were combined to predict cytomegalovirus infection status. A later analysis re-analyzed previously published TCR beta repertoires from roughly 600 donors and added high-resolution HLA genotyping to study TCR occurrence patterns. Rather than using new phenotypic data, the later analysis identified candidate immune exposures from TCR beta sequences and from how often those sequences occurred across donors. In an earlier analysis of roughly 600 of the donors, high-throughput TCR beta sequencing was used to judge whether each TCR beta V gene segment behaved as functional or pseudogenic. Alongside the repertoire data, information on donor age, sex, ethnicity and CMV serostatus was compiled. A later genetic analysis used genome-wide SNP genotypes for about 65% of the 666 donors, treating that subset as a discovery cohort. All discovery cohort repertoires had been generated on a single sequencing platform. Class I and class II HLA loci were covered by the typing at four-digit resolution. Typing coverage varied by locus: about 629-630 donors for A, B, C, DRB1 and DQB1; roughly 500 for DQA1; more than 600 for DPA1; fewer than 480 for DPB1. Roughly 5 DR-DQ haplotypes were handled as single units for association and clustering, since linkage in the cohort was strong. Among about 400 genotyped donors of the cohort, an average of around 220,000 unique TCR beta nucleotide sequences was sequenced per donor, of which about 18% were non-productive.

The cohort comprised fewer than 750 healthy bone marrow donors. At the time of sampling, all cohort members were nominally healthy, though unrecorded immune exposures were likely present. The donor tested CMV seropositive and was one of the 289 seropositive cohort members. Each donor provided a peripheral blood sample, and peripheral blood mononuclear cells were used for TCR beta sequencing. The Qiagen DNeasy Blood Extraction Kit was used to extract genomic DNA from the blood cell samples. V is reduced by 6 bases and J by 3 bases, leaving a spacing of 14 bases between them. From its cysteine to its phenylalanine, the CDR3 spans 14 amino acids. Only the CDR3 portion is preserved as DNA: 42 bases, with reading frame beginning at the first base. The germline V gene (reference sequence) sets CDR1 to LNHDA and CDR2 to SQIVND. The paper as a whole reports these results and caveats: A cluster of highly shared sequence variants was judged likely to be a technical artifact of the sequencing pipeline. Strong co-occurrence of HLA alleles, especially DR and DQ, made assigning TCR associations to individual alleles difficult. At a false discovery rate of 0.05, a later analysis linked under 20,000 TCR beta sequences to specific HLA alleles. In a later analysis, the rate of TCR association differed among HLA loci, with DRB1 alleles having the most associated TCRs and HLA-C alleles having the fewest. Most TCR sequences were seen in very few donors, while some public TCRs were found in many individuals. In a later analysis, HLA-associated TCR beta chains were found to be more clonally expanded and to have lower generation probabilities than equally common non-associated chains. An earlier analysis of roughly 570 of the donors showed that most TCR beta V segments appeared in productive rearrangements either about 87% or about 30% of the time, which broadly matched IMGT annotations. A further reported finding was that TCR beta sequences accurately predicted the HLA-A and HLA-B alleles for most subjects in the first cohort. A later genetic analysis associated a missense DCLRE1C variant with V-gene and J-gene trimming of TCR beta chains, and an independent cohort replicated the association. Correlated functional status among segregating V segments might be attributable to linkage disequilibrium, but an unknown experimental factor could not be ruled out. The classifier was reported to diagnose cytomegalovirus status with high specificity and sensitivity in both the original and validation cohorts. In the study, some 160 TCR beta chains were listed as associated with cytomegalovirus. It was suggested by the authors that the approach could potentially be generalized to other disease states and immunological phenotypes. Most CMV-associated TCR beta chains appeared to be HLA-restricted in a later analysis, and the HLA associations seemed to be driven largely by CMV exposure. Compared with the approximately 710-donor mean, donors in an Asian-associated ancestry cluster had fewer N-insertions in productive TCRs, according to a later genetic analysis. Sequencing depth was assumed to be roughly uniform across donors in the presence/absence analyses, though that assumption may not hold. Because HLA typing was unavailable for some donors at each locus, only the typed subset was used in association tests. A later analysis reported that several top co-occurrence clusters appeared linked to parvovirus B19, influenza, CMV and Epstein-Barr virus. For the cohort, immune exposure information was limited to CMV serostatus. In vitro tests confirmed that a few of the cytomegalovirus-associated TCR beta chains recognize cytomegalovirus antigens. Over 15 rarely observed V segments, including chromosome 9 orphons, were excluded from the earlier analysis of about 500 of the donors because counts were too low. This cohort had only TCR beta chains sequenced, and the lack of alpha or paired-chain data limited which features could be detected. The 87-base-pair reads could not distinguish some IMGT-functional V segments, including TRBV6-2 and TRBV6-3, so those segments were excluded.

As to this clone: Its cognate antigen has yet to be identified. Per-nucleotide qualities are absent, and no much larger clonotype sits a single base away.

The library was built by means of the immunoSEQ multiplex PCR assay. For the multiplex PCR, a mixture combining 60 forward primers for TCR Vbeta segments and 13 reverse primers for TCR Jbeta segments was used. The CDR3 region of rearranged TCR beta genes was amplified from genomic DNA with a multiplex PCR assay. The Illumina HiSeq System was used to sequence the amplified TCR beta libraries as 87-base-pair reads. The paper's data handling went like this. Across the 670 or so repertoires, a later analysis counted 80 million or so unique TCR beta chains, 9 million to 14 million of which were shared by at least two donors. To remove PCR and sequencing errors, raw reads were error-corrected and collapsed into unique sequences using a nearest-neighbor algorithm that merged closely related sequences. CDR3 sequences were aligned to IMGT reference sequences to assign V, D and J gene segments. For a sequence to be retained, at least a six-nucleotide match to both a V gene segment and a J gene segment was required. A rearrangement was called productive if the CDR3 had no stop codons and remained in frame with V and J, and every other rearrangement was called non-productive. CDR3 was defined according to IMGT convention as the region running from the second conserved V-encoded cysteine to the conserved J-encoded phenylalanine. In an earlier analysis of 587 of the donors, sequences lacking an unambiguous match to a single V gene segment were excluded. In an earlier analysis of several hundred of the donors, V segments were called functional above 56.7% productive rearrangements and were called segregating when the between-donor standard deviation exceeded 5%. A statistical classification framework was built to diagnose cytomegalovirus status from the catalog of TCR beta chain sequences. In a later analysis, V and J genes were assigned by comparing TCR nucleotide sequences against IMGT/GENE-DB human TR gene sequences. In a later analysis, CDR3 sequences and most-parsimonious VDJ recombination scenarios were assigned using the TCRdist pipeline. In a later analysis, each TCR beta chain was defined by its CDR3 amino acid sequence together with its V-gene family, and reads lacking a unique V-gene family were excluded. In a later analysis, 450 to 600 highly shared, low-generation-probability nucleotide sequences were removed to address suspected cross-contamination and a sequencing artifact. In a later analysis, a clonal expansion index for each public chain was calculated from normalized within-repertoire ranks of inferred template counts. In a later analysis, generation probabilities were computed with a VDJ recombination model fitted to out-of-frame rearrangements, and the resulting probabilities were checked against IGoR. In a later analysis, hypergeometric tests were used to score TCR-TCR, TCR-HLA and TCR-CMV co-occurrence, with a repertoire-size bias correction applied to TCR pairs. A later analysis estimated false discovery rates by permuting HLA or CMV assignments 20 times. A later analysis grouped co-occurring TCRs with DBSCAN, adding TCRdist sequence similarity when clustering within HLA-allele-positive subsets. For co-occurrence clustering, repertoires with fewer than 30,000 or more than 120,000 public chains were excluded, along with about five repertoires with anomalous nucleotide sharing. Entries here come from immuneACCESS through TCRdb and include only in-frame sequences with V and J called. Some clones fail to appear in such tables; in the studies checked, an unresolved V gene covers under half of the shortfall, and the cause of the remainder is unknown. V and J calls and clone size are copied from that table; D and trimming were computed from the DNA. The sample includes roughly 150,000 clones, with roughly 70% observed a single time. About 2.7% of the sample lies in the top ten.

The source material was PBMCs. The V and J segments used are TRBV19 and TRBJ1-2; possibly the D gene is TRBD1, per 6 matching bases. This TCR derives from a woman aged 50 to 60 in good health and CMV-seropositive. The bases are TGTGCCAGTAGACCAAGGGGGAGTGACTATGGCTACACCTTC. Its protein is CASRPRGSDYGYTF.